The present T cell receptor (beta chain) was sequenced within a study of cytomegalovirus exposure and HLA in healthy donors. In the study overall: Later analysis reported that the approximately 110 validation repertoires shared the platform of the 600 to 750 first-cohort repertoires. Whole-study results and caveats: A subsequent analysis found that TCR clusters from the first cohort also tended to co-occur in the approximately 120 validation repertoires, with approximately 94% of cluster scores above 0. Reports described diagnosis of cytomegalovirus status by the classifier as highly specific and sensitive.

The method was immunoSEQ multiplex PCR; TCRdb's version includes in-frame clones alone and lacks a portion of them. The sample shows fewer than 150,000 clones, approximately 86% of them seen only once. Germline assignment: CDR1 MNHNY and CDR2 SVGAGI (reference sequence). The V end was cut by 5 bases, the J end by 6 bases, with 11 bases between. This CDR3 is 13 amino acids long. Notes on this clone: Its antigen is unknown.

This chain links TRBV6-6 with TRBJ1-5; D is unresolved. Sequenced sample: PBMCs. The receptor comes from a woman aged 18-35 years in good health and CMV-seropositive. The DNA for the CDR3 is TGTGCCAGCAGTCGGGGATTGTCTCAGCCCCAGCATTTT. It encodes CASSRGLSQPQHF.